This T cell receptor (beta chain) was identified during a study of T cell clonality in common variable immunodeficiency (dated by TCRdb to between 2015 and 2017). The paper's findings and limits, for the study overall: CVID TCRbeta sequences were reported to have fewer deletions and N-nucleotide insertions and to lack highly modified clones with 13 or more V deletions. According to the authors, figuring out what caused the increased clonality in CVID would require sequencing the repertoires of T cell subpopulations. Healthy controls shared more TCRbeta clones with each other than CVID subjects shared among themselves (p < 0.0001). Compared with healthy controls, CVID subjects showed increased TCRbeta clonality (t-test p = 0.018), a feature most characteristic of about a third of subjects. Differences among patients in the CVID cohort limited the correlations between repertoire features and clinical complications. Despite equal DNA input, controls averaged roughly 84,000 unique sequences per sample versus about 31,547 in CVID samples.

For sequencing input, CVID and control samples contributed equivalent amounts of genomic DNA. For every sample, a 60 bp segment covering the rearranged TCRbeta CDR3 region was amplified and then sequenced. The immunoSEQ assay, a bias-corrected multiplex PCR with high-throughput sequencing, was employed for TCRbeta amplification. The original pipeline was this. Every unique nucleotide sequence was considered a clone and was annotated with V, D and J genes, copy number and frequency. Sequences were labeled productive if in frame, and non-productive if out of frame or containing stop codons. As previously described, clonality was computed from Shannon's entropy. The predicted amino acid sequences of productive clones were used to derive the mean CDR3 Kyte-Doolittle hydropathy. Using the R hclust function, scaled V gene usage was clustered hierarchically with Manhattan distance and complete linkage. To assess clone sharing by CDR3 amino acid sequence, 12 repertoires per group were resampled over 100 rounds. The repertoires were searched for around 65 published EBV-specific and approximately 250 published CMV-specific TCRbeta sequences. A couple of CVID samples that yielded fewer than 10,000 sequences were excluded from the analysis, so roughly 42 CVID repertoires were retained. In TCRdb, the immuneACCESS table is reduced to in-frame sequences with V and J assigned. These tables do not hold every clone; where another copy was compared, an unresolved V gene accounts for under half, and the others remain unexplained. V, J and clone size are those of that table, while D and trimming were read from the DNA. The sample features 35,000 to 50,000 clones, and none is a singleton. The top ten hold about 0.68% of the sample.

Most of the CVID patients and most of the healthy controls were of Caucasian heritage. Heparinized peripheral whole blood samples of about 4.5 to 8.5 ml were obtained from each donor. TCRbeta CDR3 repertoires were sequenced from genomic DNA of adults with common variable immune deficiency (CVID) and healthy adult controls. A total of around 22 healthy adult volunteers (approximately 12 female and approximately 10 male; age range about 20 to 70 years, mean age around 31) were included in the control group. Diluted blood was density-centrifuged over Hypaque 1077 or Ficoll-Paque to isolate peripheral blood mononuclear cells. Unsorted mononuclear cells served as the source of genomic DNA, which was extracted either by Qiagen column purification or by a centrifugation-based method. CDR1 is given as SEHNR and CDR2 as FQNEAQ, both from the germline V gene (reference sequence). V lost 1 base and J lost 2 bases; the stretch between them is 11 bases long. The CDR3 measures 15 amino acids from cysteine to phenylalanine. Shown are 36 bases from within the CDR3, in frame from base 1.

This clone was observed at least ten times. Its target antigen remains unknown. The read stops 3 residues short of the end of the CDR3; the missing end is completed from the germline J gene. The source material was peripheral blood mononuclear cells. The rearranged chain carries TRBV7-9 and TRBJ1-2; the D gene remains uncertain. This TCR was sampled from a person between 18 and 75 years old in good health. The CDR3 DNA, read in part, is TGTGCCAGCAGCTTAGGAACAGCGGAAAACTATGGC. The encoded protein is CASSLGTAENYG. The complete CDR3 sequence is CASSLGTAENYGYTF.